This record looks at one T cell receptor (beta chain) sequence and its context. As yet, its antigen is unknown. TCRdb keeps only in-frame clones here, not all; method: immunoSEQ multiplex PCR. The sample includes 45,000 to 60,000 clones, roughly 80% seen only once; the top ten take around 6.6%. The entry originates in a study of T cell responses to AZD1222 COVID-19 vaccine. Overall study results and limits: Spike as a whole was targeted by vaccine-associated CD4 TCRs, dominant at 160-218 and 743-854. Just a handful of AZD1222 recipients were seropositive at baseline. Repertoires were obtained only post-peak T cell response.

Germline assignment: CDR1 SGHRS and CDR2 YFSETQ. The V end was cut by 0 bases, the J end by 0 bases, with 7 bases between. The CDR3 totals 15 residues. The sample consisted of peripheral blood, taken on day 0 of AZD1222 vaccination. The V gene is TRBV5-1, the J gene TRBJ2-1; a weak D match, TRBD1 (6 bases). This receptor was obtained from an adult in good health. The CDR3 nucleotides read TGCGCCAGCAGCTTGGGAGGGGGCTCCTACAATGAGCAGTTCTTC. The encoded protein is CASSLGGGSYNEQFF.